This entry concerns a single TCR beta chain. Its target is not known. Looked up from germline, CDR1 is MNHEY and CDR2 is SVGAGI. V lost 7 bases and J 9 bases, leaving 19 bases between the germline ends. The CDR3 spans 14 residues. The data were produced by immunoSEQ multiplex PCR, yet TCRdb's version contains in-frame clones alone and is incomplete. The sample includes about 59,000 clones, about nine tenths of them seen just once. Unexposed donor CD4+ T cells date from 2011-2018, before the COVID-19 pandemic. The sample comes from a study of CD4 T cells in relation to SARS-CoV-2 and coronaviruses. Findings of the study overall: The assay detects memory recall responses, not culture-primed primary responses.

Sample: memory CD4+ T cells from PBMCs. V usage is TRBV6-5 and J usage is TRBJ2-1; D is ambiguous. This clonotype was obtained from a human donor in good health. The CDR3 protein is CASKYSLTSGEQFF. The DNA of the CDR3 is TGTGCCAGCAAGTACAGCCTGACCTCCGGTGAGCAGTTCTTC.